This T cell receptor (beta chain) originates from a study of spatial heterogeneity in lung cancer. TCR cDNA molecules each had a unique molecular identifier. Via MiXCR, TCRdb re-called the 5' RACE reads, giving one row per CDR3 protein. The sample has some 52,000 distinct CDR3 sequences; about 7% are singletons. Time point noted: sample taken at primary tumor resection. Whole RNA, which was extracted from tumor, nontumor lung tissue or frozen PBMC, was sequenced without any cell sorting. Overall study results and limits: Relative to follow-up, resection was when ubiquitous expanded tumor TCRs appeared more in blood.

This clonotype was found many times. Its antigen is still unknown. The germline gives CDR1 SGHKS, CDR2 YYEKEE (reference sequence). V trimming: 6 bases; J trimming: 2 bases; junction bases outside the gene matches: 5. The CDR3 spans 15 residues. Sequenced here: PBMCs, sampled at surgery. The sequence derives from a female donor with early-stage non-small cell lung cancer. The chain joins TRBV5-5 to TRBJ1-2, with 12 bases matching TRBD1. The CDR3 here is CASIPGQGANYGYTF. DNA for the CDR3: TGTGCCAGCATCCCGGGACAGGGGGCAAACTATGGCTACACCTTC.